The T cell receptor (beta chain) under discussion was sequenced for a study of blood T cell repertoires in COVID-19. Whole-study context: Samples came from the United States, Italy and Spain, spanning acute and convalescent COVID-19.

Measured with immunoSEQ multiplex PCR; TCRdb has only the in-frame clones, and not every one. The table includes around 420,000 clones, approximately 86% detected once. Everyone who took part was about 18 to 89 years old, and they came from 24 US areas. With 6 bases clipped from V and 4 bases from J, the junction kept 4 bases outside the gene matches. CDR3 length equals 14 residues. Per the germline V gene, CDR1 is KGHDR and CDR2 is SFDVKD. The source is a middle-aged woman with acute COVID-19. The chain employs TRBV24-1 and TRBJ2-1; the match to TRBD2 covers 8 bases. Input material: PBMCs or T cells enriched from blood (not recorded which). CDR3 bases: TGTGCCACCAGTTCGGGGGGGTTTTACAATGAGCAGTTCTTC. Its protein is CATSSGGFYNEQFF.